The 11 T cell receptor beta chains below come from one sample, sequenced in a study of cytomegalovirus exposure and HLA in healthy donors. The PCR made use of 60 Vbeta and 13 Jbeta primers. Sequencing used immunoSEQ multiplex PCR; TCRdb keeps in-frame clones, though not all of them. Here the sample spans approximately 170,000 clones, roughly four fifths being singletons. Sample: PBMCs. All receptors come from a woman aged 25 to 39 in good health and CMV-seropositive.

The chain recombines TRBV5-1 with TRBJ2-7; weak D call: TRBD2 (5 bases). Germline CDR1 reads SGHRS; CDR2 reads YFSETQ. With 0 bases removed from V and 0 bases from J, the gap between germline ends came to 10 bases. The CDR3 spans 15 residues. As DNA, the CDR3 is TGCGCCAGCAGCTTGGTCGTGGGGAGCTCCTACGAGCAGTACTTC. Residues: CASSLVVGSSYEQYF.

The CDR3 sequence: CASSVAASGQETQYF. The CDR3 nucleotides read TGTGCCAGCAGCGTAGCGGCTAGCGGACAAGAGACCCAGTACTTC. This chain connects TRBV9 to TRBJ2-5, with 7 bases that match TRBD2. V lost 0 bases, J lost 2 bases, and 4 bases stayed unmatched. This CDR3 comprises 15 residues. Per germline, CDR1 SGDLS and CDR2 YYNGEE.

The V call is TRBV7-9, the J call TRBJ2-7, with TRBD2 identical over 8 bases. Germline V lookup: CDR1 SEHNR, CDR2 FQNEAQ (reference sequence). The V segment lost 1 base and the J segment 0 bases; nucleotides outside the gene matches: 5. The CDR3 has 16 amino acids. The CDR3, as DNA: TGTGCCAGCAGCTTAGACCTAGCGGGCTACTCCTACGAGCAGTACTTC. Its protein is CASSLDLAGYSYEQYF.

The CDR3 DNA sequence: TGTGCCACCCAAGACCTGACTAGCTTCTACGAGCAGTACTTC. It codes for CATQDLTSFYEQYF. The V call is TRBV28, the J call TRBJ2-7; 7 positions agree with TRBD2. From germline, CDR1 is MDHEN and CDR2 SYDVKM. There are 14 residues in the CDR3. V lost 10 bases and J lost 3; bases outside the gene matches: 12.

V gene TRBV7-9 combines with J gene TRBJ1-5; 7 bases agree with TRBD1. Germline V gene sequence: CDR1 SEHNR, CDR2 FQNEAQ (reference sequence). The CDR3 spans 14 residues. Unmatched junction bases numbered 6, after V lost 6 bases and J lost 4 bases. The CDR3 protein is CASSSQGTNQPQHF. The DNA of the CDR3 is TGTGCCAGCAGTTCACAGGGGACTAATCAGCCCCAGCATTTT.

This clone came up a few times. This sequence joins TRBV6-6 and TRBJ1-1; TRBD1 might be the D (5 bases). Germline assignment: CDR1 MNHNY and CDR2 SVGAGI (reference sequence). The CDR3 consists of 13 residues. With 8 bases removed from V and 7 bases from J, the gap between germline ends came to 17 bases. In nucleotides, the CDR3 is TGTGCCAGCGTCAGGGTGGGTCGAGATGAAGCTTTCTTT. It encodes CASVRVGRDEAFF.

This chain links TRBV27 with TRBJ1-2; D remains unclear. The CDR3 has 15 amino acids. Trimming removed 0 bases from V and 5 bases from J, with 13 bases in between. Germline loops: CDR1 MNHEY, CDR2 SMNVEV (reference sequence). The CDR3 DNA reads TGTGCCAGCAGTTTATCGCAGGCCTCTCTGTATGGCTACACCTTC. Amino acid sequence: CASSLSQASLYGYTF.

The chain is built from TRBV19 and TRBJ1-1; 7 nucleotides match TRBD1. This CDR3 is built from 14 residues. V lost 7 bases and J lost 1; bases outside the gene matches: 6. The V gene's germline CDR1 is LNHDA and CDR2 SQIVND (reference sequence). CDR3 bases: TGTGCCAGTATTCTGACAGGGAGGAACACTGAAGCTTTCTTT. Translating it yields CASILTGRNTEAFF. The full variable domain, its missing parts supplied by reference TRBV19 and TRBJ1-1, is DGGITQSPKYLFRKEGQNVTLSCEQNLNHDAMYWYRQDPGQGLRLIYYSQIVNDFQKGDIAEGYSVSREKKESFPLTVTSAQKNPTAFYLCASILTGRNTEAFFGQGTRLTVV.

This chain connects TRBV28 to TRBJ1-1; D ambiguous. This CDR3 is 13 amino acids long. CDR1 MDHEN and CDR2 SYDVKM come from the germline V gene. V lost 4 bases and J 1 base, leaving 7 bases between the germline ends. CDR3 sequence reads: CASSYIKNTEAFF. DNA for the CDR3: TGTGCCAGCAGTTACATAAAGAACACTGAAGCTTTCTTT.

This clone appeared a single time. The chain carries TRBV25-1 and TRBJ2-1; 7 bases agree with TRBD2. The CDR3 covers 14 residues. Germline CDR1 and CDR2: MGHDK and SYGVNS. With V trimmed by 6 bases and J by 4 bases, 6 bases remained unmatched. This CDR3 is CASSLAGLYNEQFF. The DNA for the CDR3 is TGTGCCAGCAGCTTAGCGGGCCTTTACAATGAGCAGTTCTTC.

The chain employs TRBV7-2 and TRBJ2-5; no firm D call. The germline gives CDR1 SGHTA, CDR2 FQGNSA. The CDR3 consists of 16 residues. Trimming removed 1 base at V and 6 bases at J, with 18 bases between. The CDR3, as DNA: TGTGCCAGCAGCTTAGACCCGCTGATTGGGCCAAAGACCCAGTACTTC. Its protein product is CASSLDPLIGPKTQYF.